Given below is one TCR beta chain in context. The data stem from a study of T cell responses to AZD1222 COVID-19 vaccine. Using immunoSEQ multiplex PCR, the repertoire was profiled, and TCRdb retains in-frame clones only, with some absent. Here the sample spans some 100,000 clones, 86% being singletons. This clonotype originated in an adult who received the AZD1222 COVID-19 vaccine. The starting material was peripheral blood, obtained 28 days after the second AZD1222 dose.

CDR3 in DNA: TGTGCCACCAGAGATCCTCTAGCGGTCCGCACAGATACGCAGTATTTT. Amino acids: CATRDPLAVRTDTQYF. This chain links TRBV15 with TRBJ2-3, with 7 positions matching TRBD2. The CDR3 length is 16 residues. Germline assignment: CDR1 LNHNV and CDR2 YYDKDF (reference sequence). With 6 bases clipped from V and 1 base from J, the junction kept 10 bases outside the gene matches. Variable domain in full (rest from reference TRBV15 and TRBJ2-3): DAMVIQNPRYQVTQFGKPVTLSCSQTLNHNVMYWYQQKSSQAPKLLFHYYDKDFNNEADTPDNFQSRRPNTSFCFLDIRSPGLGDTAMYLCATRDPLAVRTDTQYFGPGTRLTVL.